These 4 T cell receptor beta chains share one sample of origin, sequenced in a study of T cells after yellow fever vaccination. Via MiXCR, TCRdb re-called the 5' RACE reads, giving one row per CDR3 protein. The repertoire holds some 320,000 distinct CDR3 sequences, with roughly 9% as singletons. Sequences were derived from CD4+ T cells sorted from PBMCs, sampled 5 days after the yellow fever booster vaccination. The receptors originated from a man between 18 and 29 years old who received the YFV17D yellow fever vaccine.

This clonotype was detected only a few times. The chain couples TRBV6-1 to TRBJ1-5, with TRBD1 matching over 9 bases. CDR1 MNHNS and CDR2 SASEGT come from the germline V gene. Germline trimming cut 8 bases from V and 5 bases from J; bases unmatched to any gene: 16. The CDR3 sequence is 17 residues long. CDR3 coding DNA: TGTGCCAGCGAGTCCCGGGACAGGGCCGCGGGGGATCAGCCCCAGCATTTT. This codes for CASESRDRAAGDQPQHF.

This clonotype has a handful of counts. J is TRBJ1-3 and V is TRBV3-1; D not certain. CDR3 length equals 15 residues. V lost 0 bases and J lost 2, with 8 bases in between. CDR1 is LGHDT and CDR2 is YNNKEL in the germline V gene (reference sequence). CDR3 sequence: CASSQDYGAGNTIYF. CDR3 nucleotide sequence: TGTGCCAGCAGCCAAGATTACGGAGCTGGAAACACCATATATTTT.

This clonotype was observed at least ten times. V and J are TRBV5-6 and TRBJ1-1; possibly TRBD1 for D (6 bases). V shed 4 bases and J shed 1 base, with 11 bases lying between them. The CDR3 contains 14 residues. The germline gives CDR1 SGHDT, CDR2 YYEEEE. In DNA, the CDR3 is TGTGCCAGCAGCCCGACGGGGGCGAACACTGAAGCTTTCTTT. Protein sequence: CASSPTGANTEAFF.

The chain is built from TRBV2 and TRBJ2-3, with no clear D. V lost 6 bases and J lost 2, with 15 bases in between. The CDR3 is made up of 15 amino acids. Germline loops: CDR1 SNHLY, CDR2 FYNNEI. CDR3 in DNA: TGTGCCAGCAGATTGAGTTTTAGGGCCACAGATACGCAGTATTTT. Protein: CASRLSFRATDTQYF. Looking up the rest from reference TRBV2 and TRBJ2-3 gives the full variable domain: EPEVTQTPSHQVTQMGQEVILRCVPISNHLYFYWYRQILGQKVEFLVSFYNNEISEKSEIFDDQFSVERPDGSNFTLKIRSTKLEDSAMYFCASRLSFRATDTQYFGPGTRLTVL.